The rows below give T cell receptor beta chains drawn from one sample of a study of cytomegalovirus exposure and HLA in healthy donors. Some clones are missing from TCRdb's copy, which holds only in-frame ones; the method was immunoSEQ multiplex PCR. Seen here are about 71,000 clones, approximately 94% observed once, and the top ten hold 0.9% to 1.2%. The sequencing input was PBMCs. The receptors stem from a woman under 30 in good health and CMV-seronegative. Both conserved end residues are part of each CDR3. The D gene is left open where the match is weak.

cdr3_aa: CASSLVGGPDEQFF; j_call: TRBJ2-1; d_call: .; v_call: TRBV5-4
cdr3_aa: CASSPKRGEPSTDTQYF; j_call: TRBJ2-3; d_call: TRBD2; v_call: TRBV13
cdr3_aa: CASSQEGSGGTDTQYF; j_call: TRBJ2-3; d_call: TRBD2; v_call: TRBV4-1
cdr3_aa: CASSRTGDYEQYF; j_call: TRBJ2-7; d_call: TRBD1; v_call: TRBV27
cdr3_aa: CASSQGTAGGYEQYF; j_call: TRBJ2-7; d_call: TRBD1; v_call: TRBV7-9
cdr3_aa: CASSKLPSEKEQFF; j_call: TRBJ2-1; d_call: .; v_call: TRBV6-1
cdr3_aa: CASGVGAMNTEAFF; j_call: TRBJ1-1; d_call: .; v_call: TRBV28
cdr3_aa: CASSPRGLFYEQYF; j_call: TRBJ2-7; d_call: .; v_call: TRBV27
cdr3_aa: CASSLDRNGYTF; j_call: TRBJ1-2; d_call: .; v_call: TRBV7-9
cdr3_aa: CASSQEGEAAPYNEQFF; j_call: TRBJ2-1; d_call: .; v_call: TRBV4-2
cdr3_aa: CASSQTGDGNTIYF; j_call: TRBJ1-3; d_call: TRBD1; v_call: TRBV19
cdr3_aa: CASSLGGYRETQYF; j_call: TRBJ2-5; d_call: .; v_call: TRBV11-2
cdr3_aa: CASSLSTGRTDTQYF; j_call: TRBJ2-3; d_call: .; v_call: TRBV11-2
cdr3_aa: CASSPSGELTDTQYF; j_call: TRBJ2-3; d_call: TRBD2; v_call: TRBV7-9
cdr3_aa: CASSAIGGTRGTEAFF; j_call: TRBJ1-1; d_call: .; v_call: TRBV11-2
cdr3_aa: CATRDRRNTEAFF; j_call: TRBJ1-1; d_call: TRBD1; v_call: TRBV19
cdr3_aa: CASSLDGTNKETQYF; j_call: TRBJ2-5; d_call: .; v_call: TRBV7-7
cdr3_aa: CASSHVTLRGKGNTIYF; j_call: TRBJ1-3; d_call: TRBD1; v_call: TRBV4-1
cdr3_aa: CASRLRGSGYEQYF; j_call: TRBJ2-7; d_call: .; v_call: TRBV2
cdr3_aa: CATSLRTSGKYQETQYF; j_call: TRBJ2-5; d_call: TRBD2; v_call: TRBV15
cdr3_aa: CASSYSGQGGEQYF; j_call: TRBJ2-7; d_call: TRBD1; v_call: TRBV6-5
cdr3_aa: CASSGASGGAKNIQYF; j_call: TRBJ2-4; d_call: TRBD2; v_call: TRBV5-1
cdr3_aa: CASFTPGVSYEQYF; j_call: TRBJ2-7; d_call: .; v_call: TRBV10-3
cdr3_aa: CASSEVWGLYMYF; j_call: TRBJ2-7; d_call: .; v_call: TRBV25-1
cdr3_aa: CASSSRGLRNQPQHF; j_call: TRBJ1-5; d_call: TRBD1; v_call: TRBV10-1
cdr3_aa: CGGGHRTGELFF; j_call: TRBJ2-2; d_call: TRBD1; v_call: TRBV30
cdr3_aa: CASSDRGGSTGELFF; j_call: TRBJ2-2; d_call: .; v_call: TRBV6-4
cdr3_aa: CASRPYPASGPSYEQYF; j_call: TRBJ2-7; d_call: TRBD2; v_call: TRBV28
cdr3_aa: CASSSEDRGIGELFF; j_call: TRBJ2-2; d_call: TRBD1; v_call: TRBV6-5
cdr3_aa: CASSDWGGRGIWGYTF; j_call: TRBJ1-2; d_call: .; v_call: TRBV6-1
cdr3_aa: CASSQVPGTGNTGELFF; j_call: TRBJ2-2; d_call: .; v_call: TRBV4-1
cdr3_aa: CASSSRTGKDGYTF; j_call: TRBJ1-2; d_call: TRBD1; v_call: TRBV7-8
cdr3_aa: CASSPQGLAGLYEQYF; j_call: TRBJ2-7; d_call: TRBD2; v_call: TRBV28
cdr3_aa: CASGDSFEAFF; j_call: TRBJ1-1; d_call: .; v_call: TRBV19
cdr3_aa: CASSYSGGRGYGYTF; j_call: TRBJ1-2; d_call: .; v_call: TRBV6-6
cdr3_aa: CASSPMVAGAPNEQFF; j_call: TRBJ2-1; d_call: TRBD2; v_call: TRBV18
cdr3_aa: CAWSLGRQGNYGYTF; j_call: TRBJ1-2; d_call: TRBD1; v_call: TRBV30
cdr3_aa: CASSYGGRSNQPQHF; j_call: TRBJ1-5; d_call: .; v_call: TRBV6-6
cdr3_aa: CASSEGGGGDTDTQYF; j_call: TRBJ2-3; d_call: .; v_call: TRBV6-4
cdr3_aa: CASILSRVSTEAFF; j_call: TRBJ1-1; d_call: .; v_call: TRBV19
cdr3_aa: CASSQGLKFRQASTDTQYF; j_call: TRBJ2-3; d_call: .; v_call: TRBV14
cdr3_aa: CASSLDPGTDTQYF; j_call: TRBJ2-3; d_call: .; v_call: TRBV7-6
cdr3_aa: CASGPVKSGGYTF; j_call: TRBJ1-2; d_call: .; v_call: TRBV6-6
cdr3_aa: CASSRTTGEAFF; j_call: TRBJ1-1; d_call: TRBD1; v_call: TRBV6-5
cdr3_aa: CASSYTGQGGEAFF; j_call: TRBJ1-1; d_call: TRBD1; v_call: TRBV6-6
cdr3_aa: CASIIGALSTEAFF; j_call: TRBJ1-1; d_call: .; v_call: TRBV28
cdr3_aa: CASSLLGQVADTQYF; j_call: TRBJ2-3; d_call: TRBD1; v_call: TRBV11-2
cdr3_aa: CASSLFPSGNVEQYF; j_call: TRBJ2-7; d_call: TRBD2; v_call: TRBV27
cdr3_aa: CASSQDYPGTEAFF; j_call: TRBJ1-1; d_call: .; v_call: TRBV4-3
cdr3_aa: CASIPQDRGHTGELFF; j_call: TRBJ2-2; d_call: TRBD1; v_call: TRBV19
cdr3_aa: CATPRGSGGYETQYF; j_call: TRBJ2-5; d_call: TRBD2; v_call: TRBV6-1
cdr3_aa: CASSLARSNTGELFF; j_call: TRBJ2-2; d_call: .; v_call: TRBV13
cdr3_aa: CASSLGLYTQYF; j_call: TRBJ2-3; d_call: .; v_call: TRBV7-2
cdr3_aa: CASSHHRGGSEKLFF; j_call: TRBJ1-4; d_call: TRBD1; v_call: TRBV7-9
cdr3_aa: CASVSYYEQYF; j_call: TRBJ2-7; d_call: .; v_call: TRBV6-1
cdr3_aa: CASSLGQGNDEQYF; j_call: TRBJ2-7; d_call: .; v_call: TRBV5-4
cdr3_aa: CASSLDSNNEQFF; j_call: TRBJ2-1; d_call: .; v_call: TRBV6-4
cdr3_aa: CASSPGTGGVVSTDTQYF; j_call: TRBJ2-3; d_call: TRBD1; v_call: TRBV6-4
cdr3_aa: CASRGQDTDTQYF; j_call: TRBJ2-3; d_call: TRBD1; v_call: TRBV10-1
cdr3_aa: CASRPRDKAFF; j_call: TRBJ1-1; d_call: .; v_call: TRBV2